Presented here are 28 T cell receptor beta chains from one specimen sequenced in a study of OX40 agonist ivuxolimab in advanced cancers. The table came from immunoSEQ multiplex PCR; TCRdb's copy has only in-frame clones and leaves some out. The table shows 30,000 to 40,000 clones, with about three quarters occurring only once. Sample: CD4+ or CD8+ T cells sorted from blood, taken in a trial of the OX40 agonist ivuxolimab. Every receptor here comes from an adult with an advanced solid tumor such as melanoma, head and neck, liver or kidney cancer.

The chain couples TRBV5-1 to TRBJ2-2; D gene ambiguous. Trimming took off 0 bases at V and 6 bases at J, with 9 bases between the two ends. The CDR3 loop spans 14 amino acids. The germline CDR1 and CDR2 sequences are SGHRS and YFSETQ. The CDR3 loop is CASSLALSPGELFF. The DNA of the CDR3 is TGCGCCAGCAGCTTGGCCCTATCCCCCGGGGAGCTGTTTTTT.

The chain uses TRBV28 and TRBJ2-2, with a tentative D call TRBD1 (6 bases). The CDR3 runs to 18 residues. The germline V and J ends were trimmed by 4 bases and 0 bases, with 18 bases remaining between them. Germline assignment: CDR1 MDHEN and CDR2 SYDVKM. The DNA of the CDR3 is TGTGCCAGCAGTTCGGTCCTCCTCCGGGACACGAACACCGGGGAGCTGTTTTTT. Its translation: CASSSVLLRDTNTGELFF. The whole variable domain, remainder taken from reference TRBV28 and TRBJ2-2, is DVKVTQSSRYLVKRTGEKVFLECVQDMDHENMFWYRQDPGLGLRLIYFSYDVKMKEKGDIPEGYSVSREKKERFSLILESASTNQTSMYLCASSSVLLRDTNTGELFFGEGSRLTVL.

This clone was seen a handful of times. V usage is TRBV28 and J usage is TRBJ2-2; D not certain. Trimming stripped 6 bases from V and 4 bases from J, with 12 bases between. CDR3 length: 14 residues. Germline CDR1 is MDHEN and CDR2 is SYDVKM. As DNA, the CDR3 is TGTGCCAGCAGCTCCTCCTCCGTCACCGGGGAGCTGTTTTTT. Its protein product is CASSSSSVTGELFF.

V and J are TRBV19 and TRBJ2-1; maybe TRBD1 (7 bases). This CDR3 is 16 amino acids long. Trimming removed 11 bases from V and 5 bases from J, with 25 bases in between. Germline V gives CDR1 LNHDA, CDR2 SQIVND (reference sequence). CDR3 DNA: TGTGCCGCCTCCAGGGGGGTTCCCGCTCGAGACAATGAGCAGTTCTTC. Its translation is CAASRGVPARDNEQFF.

The chain combines TRBV4-2 with TRBJ2-2; 10 nucleotides match TRBD1. Trimming cost V 0 bases and J 5 bases; bases outside gene matches: 3. Germline assignment: CDR1 LGHNA and CDR2 YNFKEQ. The CDR3 is made up of 16 amino acids. CDR3 loop: CASSQDGQGGTGELFF. The DNA of the CDR3 is TGTGCCAGCAGCCAAGATGGACAGGGGGGGACCGGGGAGCTGTTTTTT.

The rearrangement uses TRBV9 and TRBJ2-7; 7 bases are shared with TRBD2. Germline CDR1 reads SGDLS; CDR2 reads YYNGEE. The CDR3 is 13 amino acids. With V trimmed by 4 bases and J by 7 bases, 8 bases remained unmatched. The CDR3 sequence: CASSQVTGGEQYF. The CDR3 DNA reads TGTGCCAGCAGCCAGGTGACCGGGGGGGAGCAGTACTTC.

This chain connects TRBV5-4 to TRBJ2-3; tentatively, D is TRBD1 (6 bases). Germline V gives CDR1 SGHNT, CDR2 YYREEE (reference sequence). The CDR3 extends over 15 amino acids. Trimming removed 0 bases at V and 5 bases at J, with 13 bases between. CDR3 nucleotides: TGTGCCAGCAGCTTGGTGGCAGGGGCTAAAGATACGCAGTATTTT. This sequence encodes CASSLVAGAKDTQYF.

This clone was seen a few times. The chain joins TRBV7-9 to TRBJ1-5; the D is unclear. Germline loops: CDR1 SEHNR, CDR2 FQNEAQ (reference sequence). Trimming left V 5 bases short and J 4 bases short, with 6 bases between. This CDR3 has 12 residues. The CDR3 region has the DNA TGTGCCAGCAGCATCGGTAATCAGCCCCAGCATTTT. Amino acid sequence: CASSIGNQPQHF. Drawing the rest from reference TRBV7-9 and TRBJ1-5, the complete variable domain is DTGVSQNPRHKITKRGQNVTFRCDPISEHNRLYWYRQTLGQGPEFLTYFQNEAQLEKSRLLSDRFSAERPKGSFSTLEIQRTEQGDSAMYLCASSIGNQPQHFGDGTRLSIL.

The V call is TRBV18, the J call TRBJ1-1; possibly TRBD1 for D (6 bases). Germline V lookup: CDR1 KGHSH, CDR2 LQKENI. The CDR3 covers 15 residues. V was pared by 6 bases and J by 0 bases, with 14 bases between. For the CDR3, the DNA is TGTGCCAGCTCGCCCGCGGGACACTTGAACACTGAAGCTTTCTTT. Protein product: CASSPAGHLNTEAFF. Using reference TRBV18 and TRBJ1-1 for the parts outside the CDR3, the full variable domain is NAGVMQNPRHLVRRRGQEARLRCSPMKGHSHVYWYRQLPEEGLKFMVYLQKENIIDESGMPKERFSAEFPKEGPSILRIQQVVRGDSAAYFCASSPAGHLNTEAFFGQGTRLTVV.

The J gene is TRBJ1-5, the V gene TRBV18; TRBD1 is a possible D gene (5 bases). Trimming removed 3 bases at V and 6 bases at J, with 15 bases between. CDR1 and CDR2 from the germline V gene are KGHSH and LQKENI. The CDR3 loop spans 15 amino acids. The CDR3 region is CASSPGPGSGQPQHF. The CDR3 DNA reads TGTGCCAGCTCACCGGGACCGGGGAGCGGTCAGCCCCAGCATTTT.

The chain employs TRBV7-8 and TRBJ2-7; 11 bases match TRBD1. V trimming: 7 bases; J trimming: 7 bases; junction bases outside the gene matches: 6. From germline, CDR1 is SGHVS and CDR2 FQNEAQ. CDR3 length equals 13 residues. CDR3 protein: CASTGTGGREQYF. For the CDR3, the DNA is TGTGCCAGCACCGGGACAGGGGGTCGGGAGCAGTACTTC.

CDR3 residues: CASSYPTGQAYEQYF. In DNA form, the CDR3 reads TGTGCCAGCAGTTACCCCACGGGACAGGCCTACGAGCAGTACTTC. The chain recombines TRBV6-6 with TRBJ2-7; 8 bases map to TRBD1. J lost 2 bases, V lost 2 bases, and 5 bases had no gene match. Germline CDR1 MNHNY, CDR2 SVGAGI (reference sequence). This CDR3 comprises 15 residues.

The J gene is TRBJ2-2, the V gene TRBV28; TRBD1 matches 10 bases. Germline CDR1 MDHEN, CDR2 SYDVKM. The junction had 5 bases not matched to a gene; V was cut back by 1 base and J by 3 bases. The CDR3 has 17 residues. This CDR3 is CASSLFRGTGDTGELFF. The DNA of the CDR3 is TGTGCCAGCAGTTTATTTAGGGGGACAGGGGACACCGGGGAGCTGTTTTTT.

The table lists this clone with a few counts. The J gene is TRBJ2-5, the V gene TRBV5-6; weak D call: TRBD2 (6 bases). V dropped 4 bases and J dropped 9 bases, with 19 bases sitting between them. Germline V gives CDR1 SGHDT, CDR2 YYEEEE. The CDR3 has 14 amino acids. In nucleotides, the CDR3 is TGTGCCAGCAGCCTATGGGGGACTTTCCGGTCCCAGTACTTC. The encoded protein is CASSLWGTFRSQYF.

DNA for the CDR3: TGCAGCGTAGCGGGACAGGGAGACACCGGGGAGCTGTTTTTT. Translating it yields CSVAGQGDTGELFF. The chain uses TRBV29-1 and TRBJ2-2; 9 bases fit TRBD1. Trimming cost V 6 bases and J 3 bases; bases outside gene matches: 5. Germline V CDR1 and CDR2: SQVTM, ANQGSEA. CDR3 size: 14 residues.

The count of this clone is one. The rearrangement joins TRBV4-1 to TRBJ1-5; D is ambiguous. Germline CDR1 and CDR2: MGHRA and YSYEKL. The ends were cut back, 2 bases at V and 1 base at J, with 12 bases in the middle. CDR3 size: 16 residues. DNA of the CDR3: TGCGCCAGCAGCCAACGGATGGGCCAGAGCAATCAGCCCCAGCATTTT. It translates to CASSQRMGQSNQPQHF.

Note on this clone: The junction departs from the called germline gene at one end, perhaps through a read error. V gene TRBV15 combines with J gene TRBJ2-7; D is perhaps TRBD1 (6 bases). Germline CDR1 reads LNHNV; CDR2 reads YYDKDF (reference sequence). The CDR3 is made up of 13 amino acids. CDR3 in amino acids: CATSRDVGALRHF. In DNA, the CDR3 is TGTGCCACCAGCAGAGATGTGGGGGCCCTTAGACACTTC.

This clone was detected only a few times. Sequence at one end of the junction differs from germline and may be a read error. V gene TRBV7-8 combines with J gene TRBJ2-7; 7 bases are shared with TRBD1. The CDR3 length is 14 residues. Germline assignment: CDR1 SGHVS and CDR2 FQNEAQ. The CDR3 nucleotides are TGTGCCAGCAGCCCGACAGGGTTGGGTAGTCAGGGTGTCTTC. Translating gives CASSPTGLGSQGVF.

This clone has only one observation. V and J are TRBV7-9 and TRBJ1-6; D unclear. The CDR3 contains 14 residues. Germline CDR1 is SEHNR and CDR2 is FQNEAQ (reference sequence). Trimming took 3 bases from V and 6 from J, leaving 9 bases between them. CDR3 in amino acids: CASSFDGGNSPLHF. The CDR3 bases are TGTGCCAGCAGCTTCGACGGTGGTAATTCACCCCTCCACTTT.

The rearrangement uses TRBV6-5 and TRBJ2-2, with 7 positions matching TRBD1. The trim removed 6 bases at V and 5 bases at J, leaving 3 bases unmatched. Germline-derived CDR1 and CDR2 are MNHEY and SVGAGI. CDR3 length: 13 residues. CDR3 protein: CASRRQGTGELFF. The CDR3 region has the DNA TGTGCCAGCAGACGACAGGGAACCGGGGAGCTGTTTTTT.

This clone occurred a few times. This chain uses TRBV7-6 with TRBJ2-5; no clear D. V lost 0 bases and J 5 bases, leaving 7 bases between the germline ends. The CDR3 is 13 residues long. CDR1 SGHVS and CDR2 FNYEAQ come from the germline V gene. This CDR3 is CASSLARGETQYF. CDR3 coding DNA: TGTGCCAGCAGCTTAGCCCGTGGGGAGACCCAGTACTTC.

This chain links TRBV4-1 with TRBJ1-1; 9 positions match TRBD1. The CDR3 has 16 amino acids. With V trimmed by 4 bases and J by 0 bases, 6 bases remained unmatched. The germline CDR1 and CDR2 sequences are MGHRA and YSYEKL. The CDR3 sequence: CASSRRQGDMNTEAFF. DNA of the CDR3: TGCGCCAGCAGCCGGCGACAGGGGGACATGAACACTGAAGCTTTCTTT.

This rearrangement joins TRBV5-6 to TRBJ2-5; D is tentatively TRBD1 or TRBD2 (5 bases each). CDR1 SGHDT and CDR2 YYEEEE come from the germline V gene. Trimming cost V 1 base and J 3 bases, with 10 bases left between them. The CDR3 has 14 amino acids. The CDR3: CASSLFGGKETQYF. In nucleotides, the CDR3 is TGTGCCAGCAGCTTGTTTGGGGGAAAAGAGACCCAGTACTTC.

CDR3 amino acids: CATSRDRGTSGNTIYF. The DNA for the CDR3 is TGTGCCACCAGCAGAGATCGGGGTACTTCTGGAAACACCATATATTTT. V and J are TRBV15 and TRBJ1-3, with D hard to call. In germline, CDR1 is LNHNV, CDR2 YYDKDF (reference sequence). This CDR3 is 16 amino acids long. Trimming removed 0 bases from V and 1 base from J, with 10 bases in between.

The chain is built from TRBV5-3 and TRBJ1-4; 7 bases map to TRBD1. TRBV5-3 is an ORF for which the function is uncertain. This CDR3 is 14 amino acids long. Germline trimming cut 4 bases from V and 3 bases from J; bases unmatched to any gene: 3. The DNA for the CDR3 is TGTGCCAGAAGCACAGGGGTGGCTAATGAAAAACTGTTTTTT. It codes for CARSTGVANEKLFF.

This clone was observed once. This chain joins TRBV30 and TRBJ2-3, with 7 bases matching TRBD2. The CDR3 sequence is 13 residues long. Germline values: CDR1 GTSNPN, CDR2 SVGIG (reference sequence). The junction had 4 bases not matched to a gene; V was cut back by 5 bases and J by 2 bases. CDR3 loop: CAWHRDYTDTQYF. The CDR3 DNA reads TGTGCCTGGCACCGGGACTACACAGATACGCAGTATTTT.

The CDR3 DNA reads as TGTGCCAGCAGCGGCCTACAGACCGTTAGCTCCTACAATGAGCAGTTCTTC. Translation: CASSGLQTVSSYNEQFF. The chain links TRBV9 to TRBJ2-1; no firm D call. V was clipped by 3 bases and J by 0 bases, with 16 bases between them. The CDR3 is made up of 17 amino acids. Per germline, CDR1 SGDLS and CDR2 YYNGEE.

This clone was detected a few times. The V call is TRBV6-4, the J call TRBJ2-3; D tentatively reads TRBD1 or TRBD2 (6 bases each). The length of the CDR3 is 14 residues. V was cut by 3 bases and J by 4 bases, with 11 bases left in between. Germline assignment: CDR1 MRHNA and CDR2 SNTAGT. CDR3 DNA: TGTGCCAGCAGTGAATACGGGGGCGCAGATACGCAGTATTTT. Residues: CASSEYGGADTQYF.